The clone carrying this TCR beta chain was counted a few times. TCRdb fed the 5' RACE reads into MiXCR, producing one record per CDR3 protein. The sample lists around 250,000 distinct CDR3 sequences, roughly 4.8% seen once, with roughly 3.4% in the top ten. This entry is derived from a study of T cells after yellow fever vaccination. Germline V gives CDR1 DFQATT, CDR2 SNEGSKA (reference sequence). The CDR3 has 21 residues. Trimming cost V 0 bases and J 3 bases; bases outside gene matches: 25. Specimen: CD4+ T cells sorted from PBMCs, collected on the day of the yellow fever booster vaccination. This clonotype originated in a young man who received the YFV17D yellow fever vaccine. This chain joins TRBV20-1 and TRBJ1-1; 7 bases fit TRBD1. The CDR3 region has the DNA TGCAGTGCTAGAGATCAACGGTCGATGCAGGGGGAAAGAAGGTGGGACACTGAAGCTTTCTTT. It codes for CSARDQRSMQGERRWDTEAFF.